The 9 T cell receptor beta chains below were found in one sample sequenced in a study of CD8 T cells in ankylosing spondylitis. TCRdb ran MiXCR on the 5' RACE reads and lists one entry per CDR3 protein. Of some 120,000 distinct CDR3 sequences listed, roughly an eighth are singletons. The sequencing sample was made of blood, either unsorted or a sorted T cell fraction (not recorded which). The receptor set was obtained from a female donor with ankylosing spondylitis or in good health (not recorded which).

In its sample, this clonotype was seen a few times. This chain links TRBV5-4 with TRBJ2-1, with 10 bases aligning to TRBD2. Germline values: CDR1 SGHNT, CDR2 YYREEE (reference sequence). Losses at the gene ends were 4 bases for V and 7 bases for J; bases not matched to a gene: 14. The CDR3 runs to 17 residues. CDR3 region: CASSSGRGSGGVNEQFF. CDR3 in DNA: TGTGCCAGCAGCAGCGGGAGGGGGAGCGGGGGGGTTAATGAGCAGTTCTTC.

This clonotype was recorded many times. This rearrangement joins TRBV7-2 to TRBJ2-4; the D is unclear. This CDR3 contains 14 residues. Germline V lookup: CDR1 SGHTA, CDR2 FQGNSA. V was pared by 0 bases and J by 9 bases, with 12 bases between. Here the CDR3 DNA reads TGTGCCAGCAGCTTAGCGCTACCTTTAGGCATTCAGTACTTC. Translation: CASSLALPLGIQYF.

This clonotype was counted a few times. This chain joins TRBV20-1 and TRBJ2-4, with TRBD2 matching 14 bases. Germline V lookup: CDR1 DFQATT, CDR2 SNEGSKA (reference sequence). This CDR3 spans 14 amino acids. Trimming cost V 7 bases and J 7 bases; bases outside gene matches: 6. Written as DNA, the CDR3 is TGCAGTGGGGGGACTAGCGGGAGTTCTAACATTCAGTACTTC. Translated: CSGGTSGSSNIQYF.

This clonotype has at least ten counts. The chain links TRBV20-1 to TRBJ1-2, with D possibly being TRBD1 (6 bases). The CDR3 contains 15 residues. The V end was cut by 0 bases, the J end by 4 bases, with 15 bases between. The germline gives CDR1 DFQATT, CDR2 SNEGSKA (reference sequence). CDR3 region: CSARDEGGSSYGYTF. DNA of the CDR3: TGCAGTGCTAGAGATGAAGGGGGATCAAGCTATGGCTACACCTTC.

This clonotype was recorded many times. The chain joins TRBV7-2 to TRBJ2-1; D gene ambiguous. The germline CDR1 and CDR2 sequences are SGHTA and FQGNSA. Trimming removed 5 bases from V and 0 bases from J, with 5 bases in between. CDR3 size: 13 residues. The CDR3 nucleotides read TGTGCCAGCAGCCCGGGCTCCTACAATGAGCAGTTCTTC. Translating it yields CASSPGSYNEQFF.

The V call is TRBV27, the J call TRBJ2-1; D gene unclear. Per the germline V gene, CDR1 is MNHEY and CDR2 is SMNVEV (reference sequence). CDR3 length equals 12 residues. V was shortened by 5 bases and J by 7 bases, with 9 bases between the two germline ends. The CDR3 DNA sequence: TGTGCCAGCAGTCATAACCGGAATGAGCAGTTCTTC. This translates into CASSHNRNEQFF.

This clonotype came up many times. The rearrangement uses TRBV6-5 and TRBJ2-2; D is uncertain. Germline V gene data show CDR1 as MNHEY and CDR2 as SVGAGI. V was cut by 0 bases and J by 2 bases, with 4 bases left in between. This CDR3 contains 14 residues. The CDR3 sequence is CASSYSGNTGELFF. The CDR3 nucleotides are TGTGCCAGCAGTTACTCGGGTAACACCGGGGAGCTGTTTTTT.

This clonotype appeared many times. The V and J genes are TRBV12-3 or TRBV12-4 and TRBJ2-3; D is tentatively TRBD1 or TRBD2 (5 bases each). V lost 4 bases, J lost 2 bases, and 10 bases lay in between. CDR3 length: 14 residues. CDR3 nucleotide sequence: TGTGCCAGCAGTTGGGGCGGGTTCACAGATACGCAGTATTTT. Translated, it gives CASSWGGFTDTQYF.

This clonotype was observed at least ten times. The CDR3 here is CAWSVGINGGVHSTDTQYF. As DNA, the CDR3 is TGTGCCTGGAGTGTTGGGATTAACGGGGGGGTTCATTCGACAGATACGCAGTATTTT. This sequence joins TRBV30 and TRBJ2-3; TRBD2 matches at 8 bases. Germline trimming cut 0 bases from V and 3 bases from J; bases unmatched to any gene: 17. CDR3 size: 19 residues. Germline V gene lookup returns CDR1 GTSNPN and CDR2 SVGIG (reference sequence).